The 2 T cell receptor beta chains below all came from one sample that was sequenced in a study of radiation and T cells in renal cell carcinoma. The sample's time point: blood 4 weeks post-SBRT, at nephrectomy. Treatment noted: 15 Gy SBRT to primary tumor, nephrectomy 4 weeks later. Libraries were prepared by immunoSEQ multiplex PCR; TCRdb keeps only in-frame clonotypes and omits some of them. The data show around 78,000 clones, about 89% seen once. The source was blood, collected from a patient whose treatment included radiotherapy and nephrectomy. These receptors were taken from a woman aged 65 to 85 with renal cell carcinoma.

The CDR3 coding sequence is TGTGCCAGCAGTGAAAGGACGGCCTACTCCTACAATGAGCAGTTCTTC. Protein: CASSERTAYSYNEQFF. The J gene is TRBJ2-1, the V gene TRBV6-1; D not certain. The CDR3 is 16 residues long. V lost 2 bases to trimming and J lost 0 bases, with 11 bases between them. Per the germline V gene, CDR1 is MNHNS and CDR2 is SASEGT.

The gene calls are TRBV10-3 and TRBJ2-7; 14 bases are shared with TRBD2. The CDR3 length is 16 residues. CDR1 is ENHRY and CDR2 is SYGVKD in the germline V gene. V dropped 5 bases and J dropped 7; count of bases not matched to a gene: 10. CDR3 in DNA: TGTGCCATCAGTTCCCAGACTAGCGGGGGGGCAGGGGAGCAGTACTTC. Its translation: CAISSQTSGGAGEQYF.